These 15 T cell receptor beta chains were all obtained from the same sample, sequenced in a study of cytomegalovirus exposure and HLA in healthy donors. The primer mix had 60 Vbeta and 13 Jbeta primers. Assay used: immunoSEQ multiplex PCR; TCRdb lists only in-frame clones, some missing. This sample's table has fewer than 200,000 clones. Sequences were obtained from PBMCs. These TCRs come from an older woman in good health and CMV-seronegative.

This chain connects TRBV6-5 to TRBJ1-2; 7 nucleotides align to TRBD1. Germline V gene data show CDR1 as MNHEY and CDR2 as SVGAGI. The length of the CDR3 is 14 residues. With 5 bases clipped from V and 2 bases from J, the junction kept 5 bases outside the gene matches. CDR3 protein: CASSQTGENYGYTF. CDR3 sequence (DNA): TGTGCCAGCAGTCAAACAGGGGAGAACTATGGCTACACCTTC.

As concerns this clone: Other DNA sequences in this sample translate to the same CDR3. V gene TRBV27 combines with J gene TRBJ1-5; 8 bases map to TRBD1. V lost 3 bases and J lost 6; bases outside the gene matches: 4. This CDR3 contains 14 residues. Germline CDR1 and CDR2: MNHEY and SMNVEV (reference sequence). CDR3 DNA: TGTGCCAGCAGTTTCAGGGGGCGAGGTCAGCCCCAGCATTTT. Translated: CASSFRGRGQPQHF.

The V gene is TRBV27, the J gene TRBJ2-2; D is possibly TRBD2 (5 bases). This CDR3 region has 14 residues. Per the germline V gene, CDR1 is MNHEY and CDR2 is SMNVEV (reference sequence). V was pared by 8 bases and J by 2 bases, with 12 bases between. The CDR3, as DNA: TGTGCCAGCCAGGTGGAGGTTAACACCGGGGAGCTGTTTTTT. This sequence encodes CASQVEVNTGELFF.

Of note for this clone: The junction departs from germline at one end; a sequencing error may be responsible. This sample also contains other DNA sequences that code for the same CDR3. The genes are TRBV11-2 and TRBJ1-1; 8 bases fit TRBD1. Per the germline V gene, CDR1 is SGHAT and CDR2 is FQNNGV. The CDR3 consists of 12 residues. CDR3 amino acids: CASRRTGGEAFF. DNA of the CDR3: TGCGCCAGCAGGCGCACAGGGGGGGAAGCTTTCTTT.

V gene TRBV2 combines with J gene TRBJ1-6; 9 nucleotides match TRBD1. This CDR3 has 14 residues. Trimming at V came to 6 bases and at J to 9 bases, leaving 6 bases not matched to a gene. From germline, CDR1 is SNHLY and CDR2 FYNNEI. The CDR3 region has the DNA TGTGCCAGCAGCCCCCGGGACAGGGCTTCACCCCTCCACTTT. This gives the protein CASSPRDRASPLHF. The full variable domain, its missing parts supplied by reference TRBV2 and TRBJ1-6, is EPEVTQTPSHQVTQMGQEVILRCVPISNHLYFYWYRQILGQKVEFLVSFYNNEISEKSEIFDDQFSVERPDGSNFTLKIRSTKLEDSAMYFCASSPRDRASPLHFGNGTRLTVT.

The chain has TRBV2 and TRBJ1-5; D uncertain. CDR1 and CDR2 from the germline V gene are SNHLY and FYNNEI. The V end was cut by 1 base, the J end by 9 bases, with 16 bases between. The CDR3 has 15 residues. CDR3 amino acids: CASSEDRLAFGPQHF. In DNA form, the CDR3 reads TGTGCCAGCAGTGAAGACAGATTAGCGTTCGGGCCCCAGCATTTT.

This chain joins TRBV19 and TRBJ1-2, with 10 bases matching TRBD1. In germline, CDR1 is LNHDA, CDR2 SQIVND (reference sequence). The CDR3 contains 16 residues. V lost 5 bases and J lost 4; bases outside the gene matches: 10. The CDR3 region has the DNA TGTGCCAGTAGTTTTATCACCGGGACAGGGGTCTATGGCTACACCTTC. Protein product: CASSFITGTGVYGYTF.

This chain connects TRBV29-1 to TRBJ1-5, with TRBD1 matching over 8 bases. The V and J ends lost 7 bases and 2 bases, in that order; junction bases with no gene match: 4. The CDR3 is 13 amino acids. Germline CDR1 and CDR2: SQVTM and ANQGSEA. CDR3 in DNA: TGCAGCGCCGGACAGGGAGGCAATCAGCCCCAGCATTTT. Its translation is CSAGQGGNQPQHF.

The chain joins TRBV27 to TRBJ2-2; 9 bases are shared with TRBD1. CDR3 length: 15 amino acids. J gave up 3 bases and V 5 bases, and 4 bases lay outside the gene matches. Germline lookup yields CDR1 MNHEY and CDR2 SMNVEV (reference sequence). CDR3 in amino acids: CASSEQGAYTGELFF. For the CDR3, the DNA is TGTGCCAGCAGTGAACAGGGGGCGTACACCGGGGAGCTGTTTTTT.

The chain joins TRBV2 to TRBJ2-5; D is perhaps TRBD2 (6 bases). V dropped 8 bases and J dropped 4 bases, with 14 bases sitting between them. The CDR3 sequence is 13 residues long. CDR1 is SNHLY and CDR2 is FYNNEI in the germline V gene. CDR3 DNA sequence: TGTGCCAGCCGTCGGGGGACGAGAGAGACCCAGTACTTC. Translation: CASRRGTRETQYF.

This chain links TRBV4-2 with TRBJ2-2, with 12 bases lining up with TRBD2. This CDR3 has 15 residues. Germline assignment: CDR1 LGHNA and CDR2 YNFKEQ. J was trimmed by 5 bases and V by 6 bases; bases with no gene match: 4. As DNA, the CDR3 is TGTGCCAGCAGAAAGGGACTAGCGGGTACCGGGGAGCTGTTTTTT. Its protein product is CASRKGLAGTGELFF.

The rearrangement uses TRBV10-3 and TRBJ2-2; D gene unclear. Germline V lookup: CDR1 ENHRY, CDR2 SYGVKD. CDR3 size: 13 residues. Trimming cost V 6 bases and J 6 bases, with 11 bases left between them. The CDR3 loop is CAISQAGAGELFF. In DNA, the CDR3 is TGTGCCATCAGCCAGGCAGGTGCCGGGGAGCTGTTTTTT.

This chain uses TRBV7-2 with TRBJ2-7; 9 nucleotides align to TRBD2. J was trimmed by 0 bases and V by 5 bases; bases with no gene match: 14. The CDR3 contains 18 residues. Germline-derived CDR1 and CDR2 are SGHTA and FQGNSA. CDR3 DNA sequence: TGTGCCAGCAGCCGAAGGGGTAGCGGGGGCTCTAGCTCCTACGAGCAGTACTTC. This codes for CASSRRGSGGSSSYEQYF.

This chain connects TRBV6-5 to TRBJ2-3, with 11 bases that match TRBD1. V lost 7 bases and J lost 3; bases outside the gene matches: 6. The V gene's germline CDR1 is MNHEY and CDR2 SVGAGI. The CDR3 consists of 15 residues. The CDR3 here is CASTARDRGTDTQYF. The CDR3 DNA is TGTGCCAGCACCGCCCGGGACAGGGGGACAGATACGCAGTATTTT.

The chain has TRBV6-1 and TRBJ1-2; no definite D call. Trimming took 2 bases from V and 4 from J, leaving 14 bases between them. The CDR3 is 15 residues long. Germline lookup yields CDR1 MNHNS and CDR2 SASEGT. Here the CDR3 DNA reads TGTGCCAGCAGTGAACGGTTCCGCGAGGGCTATGGCTACACCTTC. Residues: CASSERFREGYGYTF.